Listed here are 30 T cell receptor beta chains from one sample, sequenced in a study of blood T cells in healthy people across ages. Combining a sample-barcoded 5' primer with a J-beta primer mix, a second PCR ran for roughly 7 to 11 cycles. TCRdb itself ran the 5' RACE reads through MiXCR, one entry per CDR3 protein. The repertoire holds hundreds of thousands of distinct CDR3 sequences, with 24% as singletons. This sample also appeared in a second study, on T cells of mothers and their children.

Sequenced material: blood. These receptors all come from a boy aged 5 to 17 in good health.

This clonotype was detected a few times. V is TRBV6-6 and J is TRBJ1-4; no reliable D call. This CDR3 contains 15 residues. V lost 4 bases to trimming and J lost 7 bases, with 16 bases between them. Germline assignment: CDR1 MNHNY and CDR2 SVGAGI (reference sequence). The CDR3 coding sequence is TGTGCCAGCAGTTCGGACCAACCAGCGGGTGAAAAACTGTTTTTT. This codes for CASSSDQPAGEKLFF.

This clonotype was recorded a few times. This chain uses TRBV20-1 with TRBJ2-7; possible D gene TRBD2, 6 bases. Germline assignment: CDR1 DFQATT and CDR2 SNEGSKA (reference sequence). The CDR3 extends over 13 amino acids. The germline V and J ends were trimmed by 6 bases and 3 bases, with 15 bases remaining between them. The CDR3 protein is CSAARIADYEQYF. CDR3 bases: TGCAGTGCCGCCCGGATAGCGGACTACGAGCAGTACTTC.

This chain links TRBV5-5 with TRBJ2-7; possible D gene TRBD1, 6 bases. There are 17 residues in the CDR3. Germline V gene sequence: CDR1 SGHKS, CDR2 YYEKEE (reference sequence). V was clipped by 1 base and J by 1 base, with 18 bases between them. The chain's CDR3 is CASSLSPPDRVSYEQYF. DNA of the CDR3: TGTGCCAGCAGCTTGTCCCCGCCGGACAGAGTTTCCTACGAGCAGTACTTC.

The rearrangement uses TRBV4-3 and TRBJ2-2; D may be TRBD1 (6 bases). Trimming cost V 1 base and J 7 bases, with 16 bases left between them. The CDR3 contains 16 residues. Germline values: CDR1 LGHNA, CDR2 YSLEER. CDR3: CASSQGDPTGYGELFF. Here the CDR3 DNA reads TGCGCCAGCAGCCAAGGGGACCCCACAGGGTACGGGGAGCTGTTTTTT.

This clonotype was counted many times. V is TRBV27 and J is TRBJ2-3; D ambiguous. Trimming pared 3 bases from V and 6 bases from J, leaving 7 bases between. The CDR3 totals 12 residues. Germline V gives CDR1 MNHEY, CDR2 SMNVEV (reference sequence). CDR3: CASSFQGDTQYF. As DNA, the CDR3 is TGTGCCAGCAGTTTCCAAGGCGATACGCAGTATTTT.

Only a few counts were recorded for this clonotype. The genes are TRBV5-5 and TRBJ1-4; D not resolved. Germline CDR1 reads SGHKS; CDR2 reads YYEKEE (reference sequence). This CDR3 is built from 15 residues. V lost 3 bases and J lost 5, with 14 bases in between. The CDR3 DNA sequence: TGTGCCAGCAGCTCTGAACAGAGTTTCAATGAAAAACTGTTTTTT. Its translation is CASSSEQSFNEKLFF.

This chain joins TRBV20-1 and TRBJ2-1, with TRBD2 identical over 9 bases. The CDR3 spans 19 residues. Unmatched junction bases numbered 18, after V lost 0 bases and J lost 6 bases. Germline V CDR1 and CDR2: DFQATT, SNEGSKA (reference sequence). The CDR3 DNA is TGCAGTGCTAGAGATGGGGTGGCGGCTAGCGGGATAGTGTTCAATGAGCAGTTCTTC. As protein: CSARDGVAASGIVFNEQFF.

This clonotype has a single count. This rearrangement joins TRBV20-1 to TRBJ2-7, with 9 positions matching TRBD2. V was clipped by 2 bases and J by 3 bases; unmatched bases: 2. Germline V gene sequence: CDR1 DFQATT, CDR2 SNEGSKA (reference sequence). This CDR3 is 13 amino acids long. CDR3 in DNA: TGCAGTGCTAGAACTAGCGGGTACTACGAGCAGTACTTC. It is translated as CSARTSGYYEQYF.

The rearrangement links TRBV7-9 to TRBJ1-6; unclear D gene. There are 15 residues in the CDR3. With 5 bases removed from V and 6 bases from J, the gap between germline ends came to 14 bases. Germline CDR1 reads SEHNR; CDR2 reads FQNEAQ (reference sequence). The CDR3 is CASSPIAGGNSPLHF. In DNA form, the CDR3 reads TGTGCCAGCAGCCCAATCGCAGGTGGTAATTCACCCCTCCACTTT. Based on the CDR3 plus reference TRBV7-9 and TRBJ1-6, the full variable domain is DTGVSQNPRHKITKRGQNVTFRCDPISEHNRLYWYRQTLGQGPEFLTYFQNEAQLEKSRLLSDRFSAERPKGSFSTLEIQRTEQGDSAMYLCASSPIAGGNSPLHFGNGTRLTVT.

Many counts were recorded for this clonotype. The germline gene is not matched at one end of the junction; a read error may be the cause. The chain employs TRBV9 and TRBJ2-1; a possible D gene is TRBD1 (6 bases). The CDR3 covers 13 residues. The germline gives CDR1 SGDLS, CDR2 YYNGEE. CDR3 nucleotide sequence: TGTGCCAGCAGTGTAGGACAGTACAATGAGCAGTTCTTC. Translating gives CASSVGQYNEQFF.

The chain employs TRBV20-1 and TRBJ2-1, with TRBD1 matching over 9 bases. V trimming: 2 bases; J trimming: 5 bases; junction bases outside the gene matches: 7. There are 15 residues in the CDR3. CDR1 and CDR2 from the germline V gene are DFQATT and SNEGSKA (reference sequence). The chain's CDR3 is CSARYGDRANNEQFF. DNA for the CDR3: TGCAGTGCTAGATATGGGGACAGGGCCAACAATGAGCAGTTCTTC.

V gene TRBV12-3 or TRBV12-4 combines with J gene TRBJ1-3, with TRBD1 matching over 7 bases. The J segment lost 8 bases and the V segment lost 6 bases, leaving 7 bases of the junction unmatched. The CDR3 is made up of 13 amino acids. This CDR3 is CASRAGGEYTIYF. As DNA, the CDR3 is TGTGCCAGCAGAGCAGGGGGGGAATACACCATATATTTT.

This clonotype was observed a few times. This rearrangement joins TRBV28 to TRBJ2-5, with D unclear. The better agreement between TRBJ2-7 and the DNA end casts doubt on the J call. CDR1 and CDR2 from the germline V gene are MDHEN and SYDVKM. The CDR3 runs 14 residues. CDR3 sequence (DNA): TGTGCCAGCAGTTTTTTTGCCAGCTCCTACGAGCAGTACTTC. Its translation: CASSFFASSYEQYF.

The rearrangement uses TRBV5-1 and TRBJ2-1; 8 bases fit TRBD1. V was pared by 0 bases and J by 8 bases, with 7 bases of the junction left unmatched. The CDR3 consists of 15 residues. CDR1 is SGHRS, CDR2 YFSETQ, per germline. CDR3 in DNA: TGCGCCAGCAGCTTGGGCGGACCAGGGGGCCATGAGCAGTTCTTC. Protein sequence: CASSLGGPGGHEQFF.

The sample holds a few counts of this clonotype. J is TRBJ1-1 and V is TRBV9; D gene unclear. Germline CDR1 and CDR2: SGDLS and YYNGEE. This CDR3 contains 13 residues. The V end lost 3 bases, the J end lost 4 bases, and 10 bases lay between the germline ends. CDR3 sequence: CASSGRWGTEAFF. CDR3 DNA: TGTGCCAGCAGCGGCCGATGGGGCACTGAAGCTTTCTTT.

The V and J genes are TRBV24-1 and TRBJ2-6; TRBD1 aligns across 7 bases. V shed 4 bases and J 5 bases; nucleotides not matched to a gene: 4. The CDR3 sequence is 15 residues long. Germline V gene lookup returns CDR1 KGHDR and CDR2 SFDVKD. CDR3 region: CATSEDRPWANVLTF. The CDR3 bases are TGTGCCACCAGTGAGGACAGGCCCTGGGCCAACGTCCTGACTTTC.

V is TRBV6-5 and J is TRBJ2-5; D is perhaps TRBD1 or TRBD2 (6 bases each). CDR3 length: 11 amino acids. Looked up from germline, CDR1 is MNHEY and CDR2 is SVGAGI. Trimming left V 2 bases short and J 10 bases short, with 8 bases between. The CDR3 DNA reads as TGTGCCAGCAGTTACGAGGGGGGCCAGTACTTC. Translating gives CASSYEGGQYF.

The J gene is TRBJ2-7, the V gene TRBV15; TRBD1 matches at 7 bases. CDR1 LNHNV and CDR2 YYDKDF come from the germline V gene (reference sequence). Unmatched junction bases numbered 4, after V lost 2 bases and J lost 3 bases. The length of the CDR3 is 14 residues. The CDR3 region has the DNA TGTGCCACCAGCAGATGGGACAGTCTCTACGAGCAGTACTTC. Translation: CATSRWDSLYEQYF. The whole variable domain, remainder taken from reference TRBV15 and TRBJ2-7, is DAMVIQNPRYQVTQFGKPVTLSCSQTLNHNVMYWYQQKSSQAPKLLFHYYDKDFNNEADTPDNFQSRRPNTSFCFLDIRSPGLGDTAMYLCATSRWDSLYEQYFGPGTRLTVT.

The chain joins TRBV29-1 to TRBJ1-1, with D unresolved. The CDR3 spans 15 residues. V lost 8 bases and J lost 0, with 19 bases in between. Germline CDR1 reads SQVTM; CDR2 reads ANQGSEA. The CDR3 nucleotides read TGCAGCACTACGGGAGGACGGTTCATGAACACTGAAGCTTTCTTT. It translates to CSTTGGRFMNTEAFF.

This clonotype was seen a few times. The chain uses TRBV29-1 and TRBJ2-5; D ambiguous. Germline V gene data show CDR1 as SQVTM and CDR2 as ANQGSEA. V was shortened by 6 bases and J by 0 bases, with 5 bases between the two germline ends. The CDR3 is made up of 11 amino acids. As DNA, the CDR3 is TGCAGCGTGTATTACCAAGAGACCCAGTACTTC. This translates into CSVYYQETQYF.

This clonotype was found many times. The chain joins TRBV15 to TRBJ2-2; 9 bases map to TRBD2. The CDR3 is 15 residues long. CDR1 is LNHNV, CDR2 YYDKDF, per germline (reference sequence). V trimming: 1 base; J trimming: 3 bases; junction bases outside the gene matches: 0. The CDR3 DNA follows: TGTGCCACCAGCAGAGGGACTAGCGACACCGGGGAGCTGTTTTTT. It translates to CATSRGTSDTGELFF.

This clonotype was picked up many times. This sequence joins TRBV28 and TRBJ1-2, with 12 bases fitting TRBD1. Germline V gives CDR1 MDHEN, CDR2 SYDVKM. The CDR3 runs to 15 residues. The ends lost 5 bases at V and 2 bases at J; junction bases unmatched: 3. Here the CDR3 reads CASSLGTGGNYGYTF. The CDR3 bases are TGTGCCAGCAGTCTTGGGACAGGGGGCAACTATGGCTACACCTTC.

This clonotype was seen a few times. The gene calls are TRBV20-1 and TRBJ2-5; perhaps TRBD1 as D (5 bases). The CDR3 totals 13 residues. Germline V CDR1 and CDR2: DFQATT, SNEGSKA (reference sequence). V was clipped by 2 bases and J by 2 bases, with 9 bases between them. The CDR3 nucleotides are TGCAGTGCTAGAAAAGGGGTTCAAGAGACCCAGTACTTC. This gives the protein CSARKGVQETQYF.

This clonotype was seen more than once but under ten times. J is TRBJ1-4 and V is TRBV28; no definite D call. This CDR3 comprises 14 residues. The V gene lost 5 bases and the J gene lost 8 bases, with 15 bases spanning the gap. CDR1 is MDHEN and CDR2 is SYDVKM in the germline V gene. The CDR3 bases are TGTGCCAGCAGTCGGGAACTAGTGGTAGAAAAACTGTTTTTT. Its translation is CASSRELVVEKLFF.

The J gene is TRBJ1-1, the V gene TRBV20-1, with a possible D match to TRBD1 (6 bases). Germline V gene sequence: CDR1 DFQATT, CDR2 SNEGSKA (reference sequence). Trimming cost V 3 bases and J 4 bases, with 12 bases left between them. The CDR3 runs to 13 residues. The CDR3 DNA is TGCAGTGCTAGGGGGGGGGCGCCCACTGAAGCTTTCTTT. Encoded protein: CSARGGAPTEAFF.

The chain has TRBV11-2 and TRBJ1-2; tentatively, D is TRBD1 (5 bases). The germline CDR1 and CDR2 sequences are SGHAT and FQNNGV. V gave up 2 bases and J gave up 7 bases, with 17 bases separating them. The CDR3 is 15 amino acids. The CDR3 sequence is CASSLQGRGWSGYTF. The CDR3, as DNA: TGTGCCAGCAGCTTACAGGGCCGGGGTTGGAGTGGCTACACCTTC.

V and J are TRBV28 and TRBJ2-1; TRBD2 agrees at 9 bases. CDR1 is MDHEN, CDR2 SYDVKM, per germline. The CDR3 has 16 amino acids. The junction had 10 bases not matched to a gene; V was cut back by 4 bases and J by 6 bases. CDR3: CASSSPAREGPNEQFF. In nucleotides, the CDR3 is TGTGCCAGCAGTTCCCCGGCGCGGGAGGGCCCCAATGAGCAGTTCTTC.

The chain is built from TRBV29-1 and TRBJ1-5; possibly TRBD1 for D (5 bases). This CDR3 is 13 amino acids long. Germline CDR1 is SQVTM and CDR2 is ANQGSEA. V was cut by 6 bases and J by 3 bases, with 12 bases left in between. The CDR3 is CSVGAGINQPQHF. The CDR3 DNA reads as TGCAGCGTCGGGGCGGGAATCAATCAGCCCCAGCATTTT.

This clonotype was counted between two and nine times. The V and J genes are TRBV20-1 and TRBJ2-7; TRBD1 agrees at 8 bases. Trimming cost V 3 bases and J 3 bases; bases outside gene matches: 7. This CDR3 is built from 14 residues. The germline V gene encodes CDR1 DFQATT and CDR2 SNEGSKA (reference sequence). CDR3 sequence reads: CSAREDRESYEQYF. Written as DNA, the CDR3 is TGCAGTGCTAGGGAGGACAGGGAGAGCTACGAGCAGTACTTC.

This sequence joins TRBV4-3 and TRBJ2-3, with 13 bases fitting TRBD2. Germline assignment: CDR1 LGHNA and CDR2 YSLEER. CDR3 length: 20 residues. J was trimmed by 0 bases and V by 3 bases; bases with no gene match: 12. Here the CDR3 reads CASSHLGLAGFSTSTDTQYF. DNA of the CDR3: TGCGCCAGCAGCCACCTGGGACTAGCGGGATTCTCAACTAGCACAGATACGCAGTATTTT.